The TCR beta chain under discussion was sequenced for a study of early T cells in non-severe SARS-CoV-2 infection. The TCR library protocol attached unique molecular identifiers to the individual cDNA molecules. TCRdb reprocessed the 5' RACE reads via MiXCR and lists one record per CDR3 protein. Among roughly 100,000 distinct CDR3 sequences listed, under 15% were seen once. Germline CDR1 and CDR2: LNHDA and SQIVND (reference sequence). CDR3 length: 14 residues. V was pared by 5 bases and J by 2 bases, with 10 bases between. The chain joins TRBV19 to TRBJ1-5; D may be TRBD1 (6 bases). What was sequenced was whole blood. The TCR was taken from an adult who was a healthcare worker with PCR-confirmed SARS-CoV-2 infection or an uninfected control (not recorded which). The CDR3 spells CASSLRTGNQPQHF. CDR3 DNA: TGTGCCAGTAGTCTCCGGACAGGCAATCAGCCCCAGCATTTT.